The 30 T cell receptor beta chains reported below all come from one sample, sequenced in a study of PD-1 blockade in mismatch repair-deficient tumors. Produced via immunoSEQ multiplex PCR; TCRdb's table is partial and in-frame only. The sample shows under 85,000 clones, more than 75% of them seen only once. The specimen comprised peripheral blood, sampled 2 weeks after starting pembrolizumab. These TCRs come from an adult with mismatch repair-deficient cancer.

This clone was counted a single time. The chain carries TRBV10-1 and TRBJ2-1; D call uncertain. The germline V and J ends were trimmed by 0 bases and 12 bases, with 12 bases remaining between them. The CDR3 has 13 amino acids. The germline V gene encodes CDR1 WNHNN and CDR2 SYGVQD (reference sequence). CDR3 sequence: CASSESFPGGQFF. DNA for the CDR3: TGCGCCAGCAGTGAGTCGTTCCCGGGCGGGCAGTTCTTC.

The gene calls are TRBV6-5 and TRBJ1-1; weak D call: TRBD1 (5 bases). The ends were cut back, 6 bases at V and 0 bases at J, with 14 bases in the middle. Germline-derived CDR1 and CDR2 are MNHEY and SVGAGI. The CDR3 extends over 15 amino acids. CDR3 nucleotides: TGTGCCAGCAGGGGGACCGACAGATTGAACACTGAAGCTTTCTTT. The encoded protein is CASRGTDRLNTEAFF.

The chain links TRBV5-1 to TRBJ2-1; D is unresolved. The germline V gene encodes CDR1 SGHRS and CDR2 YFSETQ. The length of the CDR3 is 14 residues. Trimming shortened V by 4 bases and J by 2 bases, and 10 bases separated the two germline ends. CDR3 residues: CASSIDNTYNEQFF. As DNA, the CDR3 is TGCGCCAGCAGCATAGATAATACCTACAATGAGCAGTTCTTC.

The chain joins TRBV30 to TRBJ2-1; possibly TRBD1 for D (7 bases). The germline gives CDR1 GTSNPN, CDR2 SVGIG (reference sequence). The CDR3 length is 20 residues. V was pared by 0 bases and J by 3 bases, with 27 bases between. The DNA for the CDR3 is TGTGCCTGGAGTGTAACGTCAGGGGGATTGGGGGGCCGCTTCTACAATGAGCAGTTCTTC. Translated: CAWSVTSGGLGGRFYNEQFF. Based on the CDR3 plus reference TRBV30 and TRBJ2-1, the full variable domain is SQTIHQWPATLVQPVGSPLSLECTVEGTSNPNLYWYRQAAGRGLQLLFYSVGIGQISSEVPQNLSASRPQDRQFILSSKKLLLSDSGFYLCAWSVTSGGLGGRFYNEQFFGPGTRLTVL.

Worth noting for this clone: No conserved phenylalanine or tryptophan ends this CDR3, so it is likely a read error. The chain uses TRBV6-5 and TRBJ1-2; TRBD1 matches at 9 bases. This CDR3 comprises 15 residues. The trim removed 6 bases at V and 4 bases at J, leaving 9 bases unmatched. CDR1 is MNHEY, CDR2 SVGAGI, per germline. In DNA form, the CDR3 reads TGTGCCAGCAGGGGGACAGGGCATGGAAGCTATGGCTACACCCTC. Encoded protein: CASRGTGHGSYGYTL.

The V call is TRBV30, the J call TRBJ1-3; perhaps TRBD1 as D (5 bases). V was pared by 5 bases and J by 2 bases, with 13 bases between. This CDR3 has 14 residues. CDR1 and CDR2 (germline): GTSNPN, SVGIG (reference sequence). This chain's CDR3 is CAWSQGPTGNTIYF. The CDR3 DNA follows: TGTGCCTGGTCCCAGGGACCCACTGGAAACACCATATATTTT.

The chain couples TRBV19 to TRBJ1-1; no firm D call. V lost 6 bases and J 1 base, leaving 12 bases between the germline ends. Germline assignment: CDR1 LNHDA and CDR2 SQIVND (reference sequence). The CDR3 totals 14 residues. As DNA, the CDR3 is TGTGCCAGTAGGCCATTCCCAAAGAACACTGAAGCTTTCTTT. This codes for CASRPFPKNTEAFF.

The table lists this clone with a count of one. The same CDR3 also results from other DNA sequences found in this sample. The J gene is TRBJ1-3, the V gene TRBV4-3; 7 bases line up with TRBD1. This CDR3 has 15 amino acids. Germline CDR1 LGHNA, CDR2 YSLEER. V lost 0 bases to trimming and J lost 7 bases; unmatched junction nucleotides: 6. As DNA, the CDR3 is TGCGCCAGCAGCCAAGATACAGGGGTAAGGAACACCATATATTTT. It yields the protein CASSQDTGVRNTIYF.

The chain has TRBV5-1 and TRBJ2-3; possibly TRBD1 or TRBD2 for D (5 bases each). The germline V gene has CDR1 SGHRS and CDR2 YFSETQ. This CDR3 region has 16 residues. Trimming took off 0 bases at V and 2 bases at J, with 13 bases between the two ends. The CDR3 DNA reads TGCGCCAGCAGCTTGGTTGGGACCGATCTCACAGATACGCAGTATTTT. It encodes CASSLVGTDLTDTQYF. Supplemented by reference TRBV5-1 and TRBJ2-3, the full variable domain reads KAGVTQTPRYLIKTRGQQVTLSCSPISGHRSVSWYQQTPGQGLQFLFEYFSETQRNKGNFPGRFSGRQFSNSRSEMNVSTLELGDSALYLCASSLVGTDLTDTQYFGPGTRLTVL.

The CDR3 spells CASRRIRNVEAFF. As DNA, the CDR3 is TGTGCCAGCAGGAGAATCAGAAACGTTGAAGCTTTCTTT. This sequence joins TRBV7-9 and TRBJ1-1, with D unresolved. CDR1 and CDR2 (germline): SEHNR, FQNEAQ (reference sequence). The CDR3 sequence is 13 residues long. The V end lost 6 bases, the J end lost 7 bases, and 15 bases lay between the germline ends.

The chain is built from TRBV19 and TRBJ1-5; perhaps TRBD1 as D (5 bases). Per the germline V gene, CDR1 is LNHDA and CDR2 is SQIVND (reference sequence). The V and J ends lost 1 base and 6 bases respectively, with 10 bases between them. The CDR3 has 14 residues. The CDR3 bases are TGTGCCAGTAGTATAGTATCAGGGAGTCAGCCCCAGCATTTT. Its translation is CASSIVSGSQPQHF.

This chain's CDR3 is CASSYGVPRNTEAFF. In DNA form, the CDR3 reads TGTGCCAGCAGCTACGGAGTTCCGAGAAACACTGAAGCTTTCTTT. This chain uses TRBV7-8 with TRBJ1-1, with unresolved D. V shed 4 bases and J shed 2 bases, with 14 bases lying between them. Germline values: CDR1 SGHVS, CDR2 FQNEAQ. There are 15 residues in the CDR3.

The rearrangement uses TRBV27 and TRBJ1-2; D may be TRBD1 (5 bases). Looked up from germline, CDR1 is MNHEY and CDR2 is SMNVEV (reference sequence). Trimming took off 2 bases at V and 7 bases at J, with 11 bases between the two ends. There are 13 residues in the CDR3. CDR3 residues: CASSLGGGTGYTF. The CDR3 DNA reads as TGTGCCAGCAGTTTAGGGGGGGGAACTGGCTACACCTTC.

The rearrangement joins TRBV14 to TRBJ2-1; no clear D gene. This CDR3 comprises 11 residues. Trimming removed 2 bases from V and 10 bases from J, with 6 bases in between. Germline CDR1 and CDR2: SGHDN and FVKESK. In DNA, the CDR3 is TGTGCCAGCAGCCAAATCTACGAGCAGTTCTTC. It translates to CASSQIYEQFF.

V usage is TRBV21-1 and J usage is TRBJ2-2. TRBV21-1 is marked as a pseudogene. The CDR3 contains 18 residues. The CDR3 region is CASSKPPILGSWTGELFF. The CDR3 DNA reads TGTGCCAGCAGCAAACCACCTATACTGGGGTCGTGGACCGGGGAGCTGTTTTTT.

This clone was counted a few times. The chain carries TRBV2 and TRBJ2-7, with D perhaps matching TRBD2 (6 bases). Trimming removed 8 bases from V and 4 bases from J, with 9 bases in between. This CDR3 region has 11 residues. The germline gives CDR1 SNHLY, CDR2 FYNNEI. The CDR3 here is CASREIYEQYF. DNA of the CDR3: TGTGCCAGCCGGGAGATATACGAGCAGTACTTC.

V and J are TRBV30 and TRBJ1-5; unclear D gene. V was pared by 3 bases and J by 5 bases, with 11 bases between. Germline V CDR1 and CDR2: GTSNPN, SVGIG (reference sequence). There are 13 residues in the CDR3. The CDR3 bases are TGTGCCTGGAGCAACGGGGAAGATCAGCCCCAGCATTTT. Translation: CAWSNGEDQPQHF.

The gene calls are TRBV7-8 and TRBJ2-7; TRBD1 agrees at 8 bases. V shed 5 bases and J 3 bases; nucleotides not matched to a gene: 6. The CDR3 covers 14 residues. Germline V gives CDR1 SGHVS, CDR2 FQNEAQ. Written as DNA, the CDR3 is TGTGCCAGCAGCACGGGACAGGTATTCTACGAGCAGTACTTC. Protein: CASSTGQVFYEQYF.

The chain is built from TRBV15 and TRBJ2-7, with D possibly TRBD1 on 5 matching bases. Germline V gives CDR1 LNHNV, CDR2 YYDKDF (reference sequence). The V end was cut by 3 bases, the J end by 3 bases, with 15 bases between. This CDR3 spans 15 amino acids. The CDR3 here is CATSSIITGIYEQYF. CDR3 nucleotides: TGTGCCACCAGCAGTATAATAACAGGAATCTACGAGCAGTACTTC.

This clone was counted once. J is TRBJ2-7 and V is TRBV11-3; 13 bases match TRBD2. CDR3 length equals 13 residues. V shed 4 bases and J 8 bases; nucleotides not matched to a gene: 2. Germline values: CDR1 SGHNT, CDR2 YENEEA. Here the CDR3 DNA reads TGTGCCAGCAGCTCGGGACTAGCGGGAAAGCAGTACTTC. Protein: CASSSGLAGKQYF.

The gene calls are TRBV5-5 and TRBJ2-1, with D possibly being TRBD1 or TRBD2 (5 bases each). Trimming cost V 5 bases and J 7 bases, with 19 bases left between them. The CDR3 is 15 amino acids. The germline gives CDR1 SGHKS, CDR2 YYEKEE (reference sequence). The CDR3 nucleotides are TGTGCCAGCAGTTACGGGGACGCCGGAGGAAATGAGCAGTTCTTC. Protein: CASSYGDAGGNEQFF.

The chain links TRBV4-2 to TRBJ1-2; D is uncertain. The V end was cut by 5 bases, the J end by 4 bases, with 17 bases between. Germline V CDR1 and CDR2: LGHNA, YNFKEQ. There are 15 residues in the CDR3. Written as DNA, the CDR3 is TGTGCCAGCAGCTTGTTAACGGGCCGCTCCTATGGCTACACCTTC. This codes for CASSLLTGRSYGYTF.

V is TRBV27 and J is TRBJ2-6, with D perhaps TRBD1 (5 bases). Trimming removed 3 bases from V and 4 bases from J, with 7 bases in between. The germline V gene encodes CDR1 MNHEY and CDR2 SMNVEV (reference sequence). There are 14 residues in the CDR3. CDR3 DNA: TGTGCCAGCAGTTTTGGGGCAGGGGCCAACGTCCTGACTTTC. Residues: CASSFGAGANVLTF.

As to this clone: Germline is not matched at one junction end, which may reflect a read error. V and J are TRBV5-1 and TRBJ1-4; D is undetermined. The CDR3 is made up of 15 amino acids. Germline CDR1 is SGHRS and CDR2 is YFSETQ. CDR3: CASSLGGSGAEARYF. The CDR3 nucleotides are TGCGCCAGCAGCTTGGGAGGGTCAGGAGCCGAAGCCCGGTATTTT.

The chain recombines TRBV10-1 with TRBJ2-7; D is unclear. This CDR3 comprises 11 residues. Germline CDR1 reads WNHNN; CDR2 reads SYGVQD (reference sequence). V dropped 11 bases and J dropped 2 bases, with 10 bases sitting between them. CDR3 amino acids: CACTTPYEQYF. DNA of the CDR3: TGCGCCTGCACAACACCCTACGAGCAGTACTTC.

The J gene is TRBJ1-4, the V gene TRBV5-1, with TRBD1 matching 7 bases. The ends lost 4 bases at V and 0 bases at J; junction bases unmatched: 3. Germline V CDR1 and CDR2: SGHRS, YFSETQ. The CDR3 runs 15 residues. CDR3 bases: TGCGCCAGCAGCCTAGGACAGGCAACTAATGAAAAACTGTTTTTT. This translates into CASSLGQATNEKLFF.

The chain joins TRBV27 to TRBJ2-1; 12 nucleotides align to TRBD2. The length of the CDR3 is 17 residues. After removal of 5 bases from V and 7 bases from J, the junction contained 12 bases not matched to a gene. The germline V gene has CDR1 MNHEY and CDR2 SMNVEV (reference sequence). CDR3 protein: CASSPRIGLAGSNEQFF. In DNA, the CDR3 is TGTGCCAGCAGTCCACGGATTGGACTAGCGGGAAGTAATGAGCAGTTCTTC.

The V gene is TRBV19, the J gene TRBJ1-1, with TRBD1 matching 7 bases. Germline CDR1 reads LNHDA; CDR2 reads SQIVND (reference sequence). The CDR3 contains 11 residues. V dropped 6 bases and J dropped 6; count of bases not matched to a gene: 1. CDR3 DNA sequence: TGTGCCAGTAGGACAGGGCCTGAAGCTTTCTTT. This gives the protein CASRTGPEAFF. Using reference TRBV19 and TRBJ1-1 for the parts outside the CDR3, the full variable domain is DGGITQSPKYLFRKEGQNVTLSCEQNLNHDAMYWYRQDPGQGLRLIYYSQIVNDFQKGDIAEGYSVSREKKESFPLTVTSAQKNPTAFYLCASRTGPEAFFGQGTRLTVV.

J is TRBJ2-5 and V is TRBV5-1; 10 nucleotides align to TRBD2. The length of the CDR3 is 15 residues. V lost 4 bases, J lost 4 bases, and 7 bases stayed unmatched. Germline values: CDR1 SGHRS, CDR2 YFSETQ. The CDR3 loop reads CASSKLAGVSETQYF. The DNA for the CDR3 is TGCGCCAGCAGCAAGCTAGCGGGAGTATCAGAGACCCAGTACTTC.

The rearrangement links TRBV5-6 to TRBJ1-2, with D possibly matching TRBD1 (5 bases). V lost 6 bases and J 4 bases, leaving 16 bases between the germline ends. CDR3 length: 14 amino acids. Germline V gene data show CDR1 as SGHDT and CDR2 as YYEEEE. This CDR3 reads CASKAAGTTYGYTF. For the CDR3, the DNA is TGTGCCAGCAAAGCGGCAGGGACTACCTATGGCTACACCTTC.